Each of the 11 T cell receptor beta chains below was sequenced from the same sample in a study of T cells in Graves' hyperthyroidism and ophthalmopathy. Amplification of TCR beta CDR3 regions used RNA as the template. The HTBI primer set was used in a first-round RT-PCR of the TCR CDR3. TCRdb reanalysed the multiplex PCR reads using MiXCR and keeps one entry per CDR3 protein. The top ten clones hold over 30% of a sample with 250,000 or so distinct CDR3 sequences, around 15% of them seen once. The sample consisted of blood. Receptors were obtained from a woman aged 45 to 65 with Graves' hyperthyroidism that later progressed to Graves' ophthalmopathy.

This clonotype was observed a handful of times. The chain joins TRBV14 to TRBJ1-1; D uncertain. Germline assignment: CDR1 SGHDN and CDR2 FVKESK. This CDR3 is built from 14 residues. Trimming took 0 bases from V and 0 from J, leaving 5 bases between them. CDR3 coding DNA: TGTGCCAGCAGCCAAGATCGAGTGAACACTGAAGCTTTCTTT. Protein sequence: CASSQDRVNTEAFF.

This clonotype has a count of ten or more. The genes are TRBV9 and TRBJ2-1; D perhaps matches TRBD1 (7 bases). CDR1 and CDR2 (germline): SGDLS, YYNGEE. Trimming took 7 bases from V and 7 from J, leaving 18 bases between them. The CDR3 runs to 14 residues. The CDR3 region is CASQGGTGVNEQFF. The CDR3 DNA follows: TGTGCCAGCCAGGGGGGAACCGGGGTGAATGAGCAGTTCTTC.

This clonotype was detected many times. The V gene is TRBV28, the J gene TRBJ2-1; 7 bases are a match to TRBD2. The CDR3 length is 12 residues. Germline CDR1 MDHEN, CDR2 SYDVKM. The V segment lost 3 bases and the J segment 10 bases; nucleotides outside the gene matches: 3. Here the CDR3 reads CASSFQGGEQFF. The CDR3 DNA follows: TGTGCCAGCAGTTTTCAGGGAGGGGAGCAGTTCTTC.

At least ten counts were recorded for this clonotype. The rearrangement uses TRBV7-9 and TRBJ2-5; D possibly corresponds to TRBD1 (7 bases). CDR1 SEHNR and CDR2 FQNEAQ come from the germline V gene (reference sequence). Trimming left V 3 bases short and J 5 bases short, with 16 bases between. The CDR3 totals 15 residues. CDR3 sequence reads: CASSLLGGGMETQYF. CDR3 nucleotide sequence: TGTGCCAGCAGCTTGCTTGGAGGGGGCATGGAGACCCAGTACTTC.

The sample holds many counts of this clonotype. The CDR3 protein is CASSEVRGETQYF. The CDR3 nucleotides are TGTGCCAGCAGTGAAGTTCGGGGGGAGACCCAGTACTTC. The J gene is TRBJ2-5, the V gene TRBV2, with D tentatively TRBD2 (6 bases). The germline V and J ends were trimmed by 1 base and 5 bases, with 8 bases remaining between them. The CDR3 has 13 residues. Per the germline V gene, CDR1 is SNHLY and CDR2 is FYNNEI.

CDR3 region: CASVRDRTEAFF. For the CDR3, the DNA is TGTGCCAGCGTCAGGGATAGGACTGAAGCTTTCTTT. The rearrangement uses TRBV4-2 and TRBJ1-1, with D perhaps matching TRBD1 (5 bases). This CDR3 region has 12 residues. Germline CDR1 is LGHNA and CDR2 is YNFKEQ. V was trimmed by 8 bases and J by 5 bases, leaving 12 bases between them.

This clonotype appeared many times. This rearrangement joins TRBV18 to TRBJ2-3, with D unresolved. Germline V gene data show CDR1 as KGHSH and CDR2 as LQKENI. V dropped 3 bases and J dropped 2 bases, with 12 bases sitting between them. The CDR3 totals 15 residues. CDR3 amino acids: CASSPTRSTTDTQYF. DNA of the CDR3: TGTGCCAGCTCACCCACCCGATCGACCACAGATACGCAGTATTTT. The complete variable domain, with remaining parts taken from reference TRBV18 and TRBJ2-3, reads NAGVMQNPRHLVRRRGQEARLRCSPMKGHSHVYWYRQLPEEGLKFMVYLQKENIIDESGMPKERFSAEFPKEGPSILRIQQVVRGDSAAYFCASSPTRSTTDTQYFGPGTRLTVL.

This clonotype has a count of ten or more. This chain links TRBV6-1 with TRBJ1-4; 9 nucleotides align to TRBD1. The ends lost 5 bases at V and 8 bases at J; junction bases unmatched: 9. The CDR3 length is 15 residues. Germline V gene sequence: CDR1 MNHNS, CDR2 SASEGT. The CDR3 here is CASSSRQGGGEKLFF. CDR3 coding DNA: TGTGCCAGCAGTTCCAGACAGGGGGGAGGGGAAAAACTGTTTTTT.

Many counts were recorded for this clonotype. The chain combines TRBV7-3 with TRBJ2-1; D may correspond to TRBD1 or TRBD2 (5 bases each). The V gene lost 0 bases and the J gene lost 4 bases, with 10 bases spanning the gap. Germline V gene lookup returns CDR1 SGHTA and CDR2 FQGTGA. This CDR3 is built from 15 residues. The CDR3 DNA reads TGTGCCAGCAGCTTAACCGGGACGGATTACAATGAGCAGTTCTTC. Translating it yields CASSLTGTDYNEQFF.

This clonotype was observed at least ten times. The V call is TRBV5-5, the J call TRBJ2-1; D is ambiguous. Germline values: CDR1 SGHKS, CDR2 YYEKEE (reference sequence). V gave up 0 bases and J gave up 4 bases, with 5 bases separating them. The CDR3 loop spans 13 amino acids. CDR3 coding DNA: TGTGCCAGCAGCTTGGAAAGTTACAATGAGCAGTTCTTC. Its translation: CASSLESYNEQFF.

At least ten counts were recorded for this clonotype. As DNA, the CDR3 is TGTGCCAGCAGCCAAGTTTTCGGGACAGGCGGGTACGAGCAGTACTTC. It specifies CASSQVFGTGGYEQYF. The gene calls are TRBV4-2 and TRBJ2-7, with 8 nucleotides matching TRBD1. CDR3 size: 16 residues. CDR1 LGHNA and CDR2 YNFKEQ come from the germline V gene. The V and J ends lost 1 base and 4 bases, in that order; junction bases with no gene match: 9.